This T cell receptor (beta chain) stems from a study of OX40 agonist ivuxolimab in advanced cancers. Across the whole study: Patients treated during dose escalation were battling hepatocellular carcinoma, melanoma, renal cell or head and neck cancer. Among those enrolled, mean age was around 60 years (range 23 to 79) and roughly 84% were male. Study results and limitations: In general, CD8+ T cells held more expanded clones than CD4+ did, on average. CD4+ and CD8+ blood T cells expanded clonally by week 6 at 0.1 to 3.0 mg/kg.

In the case of this clone: Antigen: not known.

V trimming: 2 bases; J trimming: 6 bases; junction bases outside the gene matches: 3. The length of the CDR3 is 14 residues. CDR1 and CDR2 (germline): LGHNA, YSLEER. The data were produced by immunoSEQ multiplex PCR, yet TCRdb's version contains in-frame clones alone and is incomplete. Of about 100,000 clones in the sample, approximately 93% were seen once. The rearrangement uses TRBV4-3 and TRBJ1-4; 7 bases fit TRBD1. The receptor comes from an adult with an advanced solid tumor such as melanoma, head and neck, liver or kidney cancer. The sample here was CD4+ or CD8+ T cells sorted from blood, taken in a trial of the OX40 agonist ivuxolimab. This CDR3 is CASSQTRGYEKLFF. The CDR3, as DNA: TGCGCCAGCAGCCAAACCAGGGGGTATGAAAAACTGTTTTTT.